One and the same sample provided the 23 T cell receptor beta chains below, sequenced in a study of blood T cell repertoires in COVID-19. Sequencing used immunoSEQ multiplex PCR; TCRdb keeps in-frame clones, though not all of them. Of hundreds of thousands of clones listed, around 91% are singletons. The material sequenced was PBMCs or T cells enriched from blood (not recorded which). The source is a man aged 18 to 35 who had recovered from COVID-19.

V is TRBV7-2 and J is TRBJ1-1; D unresolved. The V end was cut by 0 bases, the J end by 0 bases, with 11 bases between. CDR1 is SGHTA and CDR2 is FQGNSA in the germline V gene. The CDR3 sequence is 16 residues long. In DNA form, the CDR3 reads TGTGCCAGCAGCTTAGCCGCGCGGAACATGAACACTGAAGCTTTCTTT. This codes for CASSLAARNMNTEAFF.

This clone appeared a single time. V is TRBV18 and J is TRBJ2-7; 14 bases fit TRBD2. CDR3 length: 15 amino acids. V was clipped by 4 bases and J by 2 bases; unmatched bases: 1. The germline gives CDR1 KGHSH, CDR2 LQKENI. In DNA form, the CDR3 reads TGTGCCAGCTCACGACTAGCGGGAGGGCCCTACGAGCAGTACTTC. Protein: CASSRLAGGPYEQYF.

The gene calls are TRBV7-2 and TRBJ1-3; TRBD1 aligns across 9 bases. Germline CDR1 SGHTA, CDR2 FQGNSA. The CDR3 has 18 residues. J gave up 0 bases and V 1 base, and 7 bases lay outside the gene matches. The CDR3 here is CASSLGFGTGHSGNTIYF. CDR3 coding DNA: TGTGCCAGCAGCTTAGGGTTTGGGACAGGGCACTCTGGAAACACCATATATTTT. Looking up the rest from reference TRBV7-2 and TRBJ1-3 gives the full variable domain: GAGVSQSPSNKVTEKGKDVELRCDPISGHTALYWYRQSLGQGLEFLIYFQGNSAPDKSGLPSDRFSAERTGGSVSTLTIQRTQQEDSAVYLCASSLGFGTGHSGNTIYFGEGSWLTVV.

The chain links TRBV12-3 or TRBV12-4 to TRBJ1-5; D is ambiguous. With 3 bases removed from V and 6 bases from J, the gap between germline ends came to 9 bases. This CDR3 comprises 13 residues. CDR3 region: CASSLLEAQPQHF. In DNA, the CDR3 is TGTGCCAGCAGTTTGCTTGAAGCTCAGCCCCAGCATTTT.

The chain employs TRBV5-1 and TRBJ2-7; the D gene is possibly TRBD2 (5 bases). Germline V gives CDR1 SGHRS, CDR2 YFSETQ. The V gene lost 5 bases and the J gene lost 0 bases, with 12 bases spanning the gap. This CDR3 is built from 14 residues. CDR3 nucleotides: TGCGCCAGCAGTTCGTGGGAGAGCTCCTACGAGCAGTACTTC. Translated, it gives CASSSWESSYEQYF.

The chain carries TRBV4-1 and TRBJ2-2, with TRBD2 matching over 7 bases. The germline V gene encodes CDR1 MGHRA and CDR2 YSYEKL. After removal of 1 base from V and 7 bases from J, the junction contained 12 bases not matched to a gene. This CDR3 comprises 17 residues. The CDR3 region is CASSQVALAAPGGELFF. Here the CDR3 DNA reads TGCGCCAGCAGCCAAGTAGCGCTAGCGGCCCCCGGCGGGGAGCTGTTTTTT.

The V call is TRBV30, the J call TRBJ2-7; a possible D gene is TRBD2 (5 bases). The V end was cut by 5 bases, the J end by 7 bases, with 18 bases between. The germline gives CDR1 GTSNPN, CDR2 SVGIG (reference sequence). CDR3 size: 13 residues. The CDR3 bases are TGTGCCTGGTGCCCTATGAATCGCGGGGAGCAGTACTTC. The encoded protein is CAWCPMNRGEQYF.

J is TRBJ1-1 and V is TRBV4-3, with 9 bases matching TRBD1. CDR3 length: 15 residues. The V gene end was trimmed by 0 bases and the J gene end by 3 bases; junction bases not matched to a gene: 2. Germline V gives CDR1 LGHNA, CDR2 YSLEER. CDR3 nucleotide sequence: TGCGCCAGCAGCCAAGATGGGACAGGGCACACTGAAGCTTTCTTT. This codes for CASSQDGTGHTEAFF.

CDR3 sequence reads: CAIRATGLNTEAFF. The CDR3, as DNA: TGTGCCATCAGAGCTACAGGGCTAAACACTGAAGCTTTCTTT. The V gene is TRBV10-3, the J gene TRBJ1-1, with a weak D call TRBD1 (6 bases). Trimming stripped 6 bases from V and 2 bases from J, with 13 bases between. The CDR3 has 14 residues. Germline CDR1 ENHRY, CDR2 SYGVKD.

The chain uses TRBV6-5 and TRBJ1-4, with a weak D call TRBD1 (6 bases). The germline V gene encodes CDR1 MNHEY and CDR2 SVGAGI. Trimming took off 6 bases at V and 5 bases at J, with 16 bases between the two ends. The CDR3 has 15 residues. CDR3 bases: TGTGCCAGCAGGTTGACAGGACAGTTCAATGAAAAACTGTTTTTT. Amino acids: CASRLTGQFNEKLFF.

This chain links TRBV7-9 with TRBJ1-6, with TRBD1 identical over 7 bases. The CDR3 is 18 residues long. The ends lost 2 bases at V and 7 bases at J; junction bases unmatched: 14. Germline V gene sequence: CDR1 SEHNR, CDR2 FQNEAQ (reference sequence). CDR3 coding DNA: TGTGCCAGCAGCTTAATTGAACAGGGGTTATATATAAATTCACCCCTCCACTTT. Translation gives CASSLIEQGLYINSPLHF.

The chain links TRBV5-4 to TRBJ2-7; D is possibly TRBD2 (6 bases). Germline V gives CDR1 SGHNT, CDR2 YYREEE (reference sequence). The CDR3 is 15 residues long. V gave up 0 bases and J gave up 5 bases, with 15 bases separating them. DNA for the CDR3: TGTGCCAGCAGCTTGGACCCGGCGGGGTTCAACGAGCAGTACTTC. As protein: CASSLDPAGFNEQYF.

V usage is TRBV11-2 and J usage is TRBJ1-2; 7 bases agree with TRBD1. CDR1 SGHAT and CDR2 FQNNGV come from the germline V gene. The CDR3 extends over 14 amino acids. V lost 3 bases and J lost 2; bases outside the gene matches: 3. DNA for the CDR3: TGTGCCAGCAGCTTTTCGACAGGGAACTATGGCTACACCTTC. Its translation is CASSFSTGNYGYTF.

The chain has TRBV24-1 and TRBJ1-5; D unresolved. V gave up 4 bases and J gave up 4 bases, with 10 bases separating them. Germline CDR1 KGHDR, CDR2 SFDVKD. The CDR3 extends over 14 amino acids. The CDR3 loop reads CATSEQISNQPQHF. As DNA, the CDR3 is TGTGCCACCAGTGAACAGATTTCGAATCAGCCCCAGCATTTT.

This rearrangement joins TRBV6-5 to TRBJ1-5; TRBD1 aligns across 9 bases. CDR3 length: 14 amino acids. The V segment lost 10 bases and the J segment 4 bases; nucleotides outside the gene matches: 8. Germline V gene lookup returns CDR1 MNHEY and CDR2 SVGAGI. CDR3 coding DNA: TGTGCCACCATGGGCGGACAGGGGAATCAGCCCCAGCATTTT. Translating gives CATMGGQGNQPQHF.

The gene calls are TRBV14 and TRBJ2-3; weak D call: TRBD1 (6 bases). The CDR3 covers 16 residues. The germline CDR1 and CDR2 sequences are SGHDN and FVKESK. V dropped 4 bases and J dropped 0 bases, with 14 bases sitting between them. CDR3 sequence reads: CASSPWTDPSTDTQYF. In DNA form, the CDR3 reads TGTGCCAGCAGCCCTTGGACAGACCCTAGCACAGATACGCAGTATTTT.

The chain is built from TRBV2 and TRBJ1-6, with D maybe TRBD1 (6 bases). CDR3 size: 16 residues. The germline V gene has CDR1 SNHLY and CDR2 FYNNEI. With 5 bases removed from V and 6 bases from J, the gap between germline ends came to 17 bases. The CDR3 reads CASSRSPGVGNSPLHF. CDR3 nucleotide sequence: TGTGCCAGCAGTAGGTCTCCAGGGGTCGGTAATTCACCCCTCCACTTT.

In regard to this clone: One end of the junction is discordant with germline, which a read error may explain. The chain joins TRBV2 to TRBJ1-4, with 8 bases fitting TRBD1. The CDR3 is made up of 18 amino acids. Germline-derived CDR1 and CDR2 are SNHLY and FYNNEI. The CDR3 DNA follows: TGTGCCAGCAGCGAAGCCGGACAGGGATTAACAACTAATGAAAAACTGTTTTTT. Encoded protein: CASSEAGQGLTTNEKLFF.

This chain connects TRBV7-9 to TRBJ1-2, with D unresolved. CDR3 size: 13 residues. CDR1 is SEHNR, CDR2 FQNEAQ, per germline (reference sequence). Trimming removed 5 bases at V and 5 bases at J, with 12 bases between. CDR3 coding DNA: TGTGCCAGCAGCCCCCCCTCTTCTTATGGCTACACCTTC. Protein: CASSPPSSYGYTF.

The rearrangement joins TRBV28 to TRBJ2-2; the match to TRBD2 covers 7 bases. The germline V gene encodes CDR1 MDHEN and CDR2 SYDVKM. This CDR3 is built from 14 residues. Unmatched junction bases numbered 3, after V lost 8 bases and J lost 0 bases. CDR3 DNA: TGTGCCAGCGGGGGGGACGCGAACACCGGGGAGCTGTTTTTT. Its protein is CASGGDANTGELFF.

This rearrangement joins TRBV29-1 to TRBJ1-4, with 7 nucleotides matching TRBD1. CDR3 size: 12 residues. Germline CDR1 SQVTM, CDR2 ANQGSEA. V lost 7 bases and J lost 6; bases outside the gene matches: 5. The DNA of the CDR3 is TGCAGCGGACAGGGACTGGATGAAAAACTGTTTTTT. Encoded protein: CSGQGLDEKLFF.

The chain carries TRBV2 and TRBJ1-1; D is perhaps TRBD1 (6 bases). Trimming removed 2 bases at V and 1 base at J, with 8 bases between. Germline CDR1 and CDR2: SNHLY and FYNNEI. This CDR3 has 14 residues. The chain's CDR3 is CASSERTENTEAFF. CDR3 nucleotide sequence: TGTGCCAGCAGTGAACGGACAGAGAACACTGAAGCTTTCTTT.

A remark on this clone: The junction and the germline gene differ at one end; a read error may be behind it. V is TRBV27 and J is TRBJ1-2, with D hard to call. Germline CDR1 MNHEY, CDR2 SMNVEV (reference sequence). This CDR3 has 11 residues. This CDR3 is CASKKGLAEIF. In nucleotides, the CDR3 is TGTGCCAGCAAAAAAGGACTCGCCGAAATATTC.